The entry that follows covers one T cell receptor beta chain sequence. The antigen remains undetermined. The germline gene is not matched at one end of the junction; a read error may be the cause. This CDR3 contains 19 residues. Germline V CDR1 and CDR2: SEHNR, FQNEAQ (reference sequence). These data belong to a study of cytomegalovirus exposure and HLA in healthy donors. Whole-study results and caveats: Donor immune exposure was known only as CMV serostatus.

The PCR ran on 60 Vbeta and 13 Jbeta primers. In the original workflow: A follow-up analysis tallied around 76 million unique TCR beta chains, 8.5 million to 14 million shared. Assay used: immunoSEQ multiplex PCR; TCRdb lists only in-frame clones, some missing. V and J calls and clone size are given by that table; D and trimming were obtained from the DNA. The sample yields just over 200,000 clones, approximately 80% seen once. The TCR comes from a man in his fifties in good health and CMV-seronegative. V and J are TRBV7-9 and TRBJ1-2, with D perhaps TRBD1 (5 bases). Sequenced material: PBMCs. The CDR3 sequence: CSSSPTDEVHLAPNYGYTF. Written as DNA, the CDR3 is TGTTCCAGCAGCCCGACAGACGAGGTACACCTCGCTCCTAACTATGGCTACACCTTC. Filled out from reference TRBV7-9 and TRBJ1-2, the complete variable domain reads DTGVSQNPRHKITKRGQNVTFRCDPISEHNRLYWYRQTLGQGPEFLTYFQNEAQLEKSRLLSDRFSAERPKGSFSTLEIQRTEQGDSAMYLCSSSPTDEVHLAPNYGYTFGSGTRLTVV.